The T cell receptor (beta chain) described here comes from a study of blood T cell repertoires in COVID-19. Across the whole study: Samples taken during acute and convalescent COVID-19 were collected in the United States, Italy and Spain.

Sequencing used immunoSEQ multiplex PCR; TCRdb keeps in-frame clones, though not all of them. The table lists 250,000 to 300,000 clones, about 90% of them singletons, with roughly 1.8% in the top ten. Allocation to cohorts depended on clinical history reported by the participants. This CDR3 spans 14 amino acids. CDR1 is GTSNPN and CDR2 is SVGIG in the germline V gene (reference sequence). V shed 8 bases and J shed 8 bases, with 22 bases lying between them. This clonotype was obtained from a woman aged 55-75 years who had recovered from COVID-19. J is TRBJ1-5 and V is TRBV30; perhaps TRBD1 as D (6 bases). Sequencing input: PBMCs or T cells enriched from blood (not recorded which). The CDR3 sequence: CAGGAGRGIEPQHF. CDR3 sequence (DNA): TGTGCCGGCGGGGCAGGGAGGGGGATTGAGCCCCAGCATTTT.